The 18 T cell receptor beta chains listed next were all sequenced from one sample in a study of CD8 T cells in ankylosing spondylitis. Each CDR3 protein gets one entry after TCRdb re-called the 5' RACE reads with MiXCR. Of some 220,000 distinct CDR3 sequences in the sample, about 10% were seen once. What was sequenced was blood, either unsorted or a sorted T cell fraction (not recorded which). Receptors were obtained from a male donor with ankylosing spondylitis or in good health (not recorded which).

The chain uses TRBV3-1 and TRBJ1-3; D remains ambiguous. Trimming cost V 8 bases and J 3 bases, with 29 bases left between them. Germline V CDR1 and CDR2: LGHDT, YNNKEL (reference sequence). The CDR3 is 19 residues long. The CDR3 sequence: CASCFEVETLKVFGNTIYF. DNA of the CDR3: TGTGCCAGCTGTTTCGAAGTCGAGACCCTAAAGGTCTTTGGAAACACCATATATTTT.

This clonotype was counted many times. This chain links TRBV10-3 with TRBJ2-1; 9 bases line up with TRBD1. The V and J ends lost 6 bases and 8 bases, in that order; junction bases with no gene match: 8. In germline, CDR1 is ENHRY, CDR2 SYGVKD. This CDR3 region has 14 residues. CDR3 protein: CAISGTGLGDEQFF. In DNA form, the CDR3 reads TGTGCCATCAGCGGGACAGGGCTTGGAGATGAGCAGTTCTTC.

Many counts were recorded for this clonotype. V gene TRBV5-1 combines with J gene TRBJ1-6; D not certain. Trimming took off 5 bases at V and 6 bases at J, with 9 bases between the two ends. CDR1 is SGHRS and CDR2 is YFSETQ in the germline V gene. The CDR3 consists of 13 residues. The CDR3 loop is CASSSAGNSPLHF. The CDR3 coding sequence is TGCGCCAGCAGTTCGGCCGGTAATTCACCCCTCCACTTT.

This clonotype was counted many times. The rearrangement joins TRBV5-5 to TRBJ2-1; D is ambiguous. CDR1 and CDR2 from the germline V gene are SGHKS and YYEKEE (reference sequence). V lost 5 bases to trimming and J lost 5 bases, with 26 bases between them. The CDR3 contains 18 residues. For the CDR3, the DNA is TGTGCCAGCAGTCATCCCGATGGGGTGGGCCTGCCGAACAATGAGCAGTTCTTC. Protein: CASSHPDGVGLPNNEQFF.

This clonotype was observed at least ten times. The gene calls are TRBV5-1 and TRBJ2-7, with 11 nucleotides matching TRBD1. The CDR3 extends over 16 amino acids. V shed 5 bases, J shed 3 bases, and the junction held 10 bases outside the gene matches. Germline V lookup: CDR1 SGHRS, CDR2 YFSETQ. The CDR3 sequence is CASRQSGTGGIYEQYF. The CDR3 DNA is TGCGCCAGCAGACAGAGTGGGACAGGGGGGATCTACGAGCAGTACTTC.

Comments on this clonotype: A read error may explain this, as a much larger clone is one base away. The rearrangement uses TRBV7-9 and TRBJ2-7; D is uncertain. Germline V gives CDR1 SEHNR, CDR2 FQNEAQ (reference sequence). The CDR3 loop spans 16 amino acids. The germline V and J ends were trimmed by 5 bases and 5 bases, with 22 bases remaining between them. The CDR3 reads CASSHGPAAKDHEQYF. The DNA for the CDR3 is TGTGCCAGCAGCCACGGTCCGGCGGCCAAAGATCACGAGCAGTACTTC.

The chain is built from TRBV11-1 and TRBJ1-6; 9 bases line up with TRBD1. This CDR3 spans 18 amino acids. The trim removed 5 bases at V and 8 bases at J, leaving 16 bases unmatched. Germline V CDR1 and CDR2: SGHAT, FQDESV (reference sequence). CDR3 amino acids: CASSRNALGTGTHSPLHF. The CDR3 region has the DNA TGTGCCAGCAGCCGCAACGCGCTCGGGACAGGGACTCATTCACCCCTCCACTTT.

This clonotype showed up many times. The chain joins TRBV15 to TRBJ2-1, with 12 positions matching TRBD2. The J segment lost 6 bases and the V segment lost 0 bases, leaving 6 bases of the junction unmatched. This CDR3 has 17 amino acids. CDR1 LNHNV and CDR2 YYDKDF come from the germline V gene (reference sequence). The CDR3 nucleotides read TGTGCCACCAGCAGAGAGGAACTAGCGGGAGGTGTCAATGAGCAGTTCTTC. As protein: CATSREELAGGVNEQFF.

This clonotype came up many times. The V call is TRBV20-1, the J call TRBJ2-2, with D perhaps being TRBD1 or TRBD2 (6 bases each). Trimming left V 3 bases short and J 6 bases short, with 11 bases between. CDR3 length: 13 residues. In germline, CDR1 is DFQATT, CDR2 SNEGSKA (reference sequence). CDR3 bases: TGCAGTGCTAGCACAGGGAGGTCCGGGGAGCTGTTTTTT. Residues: CSASTGRSGELFF.

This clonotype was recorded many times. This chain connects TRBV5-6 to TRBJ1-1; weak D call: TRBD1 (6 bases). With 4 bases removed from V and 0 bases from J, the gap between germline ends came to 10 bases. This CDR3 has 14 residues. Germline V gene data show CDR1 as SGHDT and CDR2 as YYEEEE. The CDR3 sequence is CASSPGDMNTEAFF. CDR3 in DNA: TGTGCCAGCAGCCCAGGGGACATGAACACTGAAGCTTTCTTT.

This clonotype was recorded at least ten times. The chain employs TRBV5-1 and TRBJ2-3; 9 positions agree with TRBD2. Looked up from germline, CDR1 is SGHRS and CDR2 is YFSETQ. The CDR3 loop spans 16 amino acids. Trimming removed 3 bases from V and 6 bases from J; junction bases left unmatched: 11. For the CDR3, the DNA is TGCGCCAGCAGCTCGGGACTAGCCCGTGGCGGGGATACGCAGTATTTT. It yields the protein CASSSGLARGGDTQYF.

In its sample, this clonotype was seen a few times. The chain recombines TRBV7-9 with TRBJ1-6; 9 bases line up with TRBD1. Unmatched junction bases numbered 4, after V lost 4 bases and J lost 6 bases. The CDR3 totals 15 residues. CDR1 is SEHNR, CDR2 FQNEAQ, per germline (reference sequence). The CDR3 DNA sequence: TGTGCCAGCAGCTACGGGGACAGGGTTAATTCACCCCTCCACTTT. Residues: CASSYGDRVNSPLHF.

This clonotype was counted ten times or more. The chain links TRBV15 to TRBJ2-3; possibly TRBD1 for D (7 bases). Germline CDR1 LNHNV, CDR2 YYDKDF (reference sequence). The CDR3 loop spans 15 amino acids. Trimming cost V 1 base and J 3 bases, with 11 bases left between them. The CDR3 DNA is TGTGCCACCAGCAGAGGCAGGGGGGCAACAGATACGCAGTATTTT. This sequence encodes CATSRGRGATDTQYF.

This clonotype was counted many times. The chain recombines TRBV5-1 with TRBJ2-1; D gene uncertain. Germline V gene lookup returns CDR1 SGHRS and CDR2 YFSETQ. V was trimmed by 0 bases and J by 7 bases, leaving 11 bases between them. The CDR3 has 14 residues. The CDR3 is CASSLGARKNEQFF. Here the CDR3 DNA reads TGCGCCAGCAGCTTGGGGGCTAGGAAGAATGAGCAGTTCTTC.

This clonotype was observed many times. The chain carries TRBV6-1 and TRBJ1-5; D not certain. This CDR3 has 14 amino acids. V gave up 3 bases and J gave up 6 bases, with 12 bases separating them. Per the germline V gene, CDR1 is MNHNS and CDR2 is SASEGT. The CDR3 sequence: CASSEGSISQPQHF. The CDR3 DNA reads TGTGCCAGCAGTGAGGGAAGTATTAGTCAGCCCCAGCATTTT.

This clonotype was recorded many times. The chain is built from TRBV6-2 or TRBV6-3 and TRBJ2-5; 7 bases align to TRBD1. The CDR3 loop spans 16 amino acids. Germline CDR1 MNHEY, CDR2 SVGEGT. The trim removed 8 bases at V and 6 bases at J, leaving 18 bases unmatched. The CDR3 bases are TGTGCCAGCCGTGGAAGAGGGGGCGTTGTGGAACAGACCCAGTACTTC. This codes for CASRGRGGVVEQTQYF.

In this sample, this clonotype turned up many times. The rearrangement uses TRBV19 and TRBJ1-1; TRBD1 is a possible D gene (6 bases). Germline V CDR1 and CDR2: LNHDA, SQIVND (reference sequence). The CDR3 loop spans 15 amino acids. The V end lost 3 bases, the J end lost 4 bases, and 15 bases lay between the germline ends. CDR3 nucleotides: TGTGCCAGTAGTATTCAGGGGTGGGTTGGCACTGAAGCTTTCTTT. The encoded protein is CASSIQGWVGTEAFF.

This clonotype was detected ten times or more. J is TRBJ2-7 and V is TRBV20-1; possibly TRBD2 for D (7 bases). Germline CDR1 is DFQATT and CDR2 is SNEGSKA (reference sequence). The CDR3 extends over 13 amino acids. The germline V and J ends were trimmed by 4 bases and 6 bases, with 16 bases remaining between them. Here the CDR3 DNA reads TGCAGTGCTACGCCTCCCGGGGGGCTCGAGCAGTACTTC. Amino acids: CSATPPGGLEQYF.